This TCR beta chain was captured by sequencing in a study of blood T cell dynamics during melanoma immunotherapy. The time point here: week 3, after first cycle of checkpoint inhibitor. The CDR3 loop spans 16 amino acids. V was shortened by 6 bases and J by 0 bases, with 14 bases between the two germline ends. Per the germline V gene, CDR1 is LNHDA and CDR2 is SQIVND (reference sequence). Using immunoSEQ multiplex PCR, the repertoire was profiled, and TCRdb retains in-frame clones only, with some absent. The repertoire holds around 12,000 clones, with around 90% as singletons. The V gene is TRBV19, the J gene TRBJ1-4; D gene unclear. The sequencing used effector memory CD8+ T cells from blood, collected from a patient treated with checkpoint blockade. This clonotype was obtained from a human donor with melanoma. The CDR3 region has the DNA TGTGCCAGTAGGGTAACGGGCTACCCAACTAATGAAAAACTGTTTTTT. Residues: CASRVTGYPTNEKLFF.